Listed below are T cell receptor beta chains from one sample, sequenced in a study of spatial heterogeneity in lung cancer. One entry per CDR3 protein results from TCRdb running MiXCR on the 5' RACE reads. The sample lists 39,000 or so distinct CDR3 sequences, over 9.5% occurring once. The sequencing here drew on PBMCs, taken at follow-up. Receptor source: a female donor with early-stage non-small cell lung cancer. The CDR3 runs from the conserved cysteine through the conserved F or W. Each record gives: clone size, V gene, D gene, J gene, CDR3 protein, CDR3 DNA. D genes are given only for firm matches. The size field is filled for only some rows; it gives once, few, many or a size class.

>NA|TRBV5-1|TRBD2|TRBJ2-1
CASRRLADNEQFF
TGCGCCAGCAGGCGTCTAGCGGACAATGAGCAGTTCTTC
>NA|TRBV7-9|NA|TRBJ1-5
CASSWWTGSNQPQHF
TGTGCCAGCAGCTGGTGGACGGGTAGCAATCAGCCCCAGCATTTT
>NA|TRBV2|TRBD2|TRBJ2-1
CAIGGVSYNEQFF
TGTGCCATCGGGGGGGTCTCCTACAATGAGCAGTTCTTC
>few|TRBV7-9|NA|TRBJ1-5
CASSLEGTAHQPQHF
TGTGCCAGCAGCTTAGAGGGCACAGCCCACCAGCCCCAGCATTTT
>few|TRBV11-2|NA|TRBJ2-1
CASSSGTANNEQFF
TGTGCCAGCAGCTCCGGGACCGCTAACAATGAGCAGTTCTTC
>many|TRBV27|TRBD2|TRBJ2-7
CASSKGGEQYF
TGTGCCAGCAGCAAGGGAGGGGAGCAGTACTTC
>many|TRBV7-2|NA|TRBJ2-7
CASSLVLGRSYEQYF
TGTGCCAGCAGCTTAGTACTGGGGCGATCCTACGAGCAGTACTTC
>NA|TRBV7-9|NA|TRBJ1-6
CASSPRTGLDVNSPLHF
TGTGCCAGCAGCCCCCGGACTGGGTTAGATGTAAATTCACCCCTCCACTTT
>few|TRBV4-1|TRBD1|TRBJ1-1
CASSVRGALNTEAFF
TGCGCCAGCAGCGTCAGGGGGGCCTTGAACACTGAAGCTTTCTTT
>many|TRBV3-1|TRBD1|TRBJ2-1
CASSQAFPGQGQFF
TGTGCCAGCAGCCAAGCCTTTCCGGGACAGGGCCAGTTCTTC
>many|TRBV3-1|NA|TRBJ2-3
CASSLSGPNTDTQYF
TGTGCCAGCAGCCTTTCGGGACCGAACACAGATACGCAGTATTTT
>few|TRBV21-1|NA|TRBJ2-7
CASSKFRQANDEQYF
TGTGCCAGCAGCAAGTTTCGACAGGCAAATGACGAGCAGTACTTC
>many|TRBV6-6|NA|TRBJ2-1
CASSPDSPSKQFF
TGTGCCAGCAGCCCGGACAGTCCGTCTAAGCAGTTCTTC
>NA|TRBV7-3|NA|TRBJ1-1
CASRAVDRDTEAFF
TGTGCCAGCAGGGCCGTGGACCGGGACACTGAAGCTTTCTTT
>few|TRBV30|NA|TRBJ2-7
CAWSVQEWYRENYEQYF
TGTGCCTGGAGTGTACAAGAGTGGTACAGGGAAAACTACGAGCAGTACTTC
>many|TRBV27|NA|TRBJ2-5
CASSLRGLGGETQYF
TGTGCCAGCAGTTTACGGGGGTTGGGTGGAGAGACCCAGTACTTC
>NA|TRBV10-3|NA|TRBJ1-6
CASSDPPGAPLHF
TGTGCCAGCTCCGATCCCCCGGGGGCACCCCTCCACTTT
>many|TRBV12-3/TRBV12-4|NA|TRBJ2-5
CASRLEETQYF
TGTGCCAGCAGGTTGGAGGAGACCCAGTACTTC
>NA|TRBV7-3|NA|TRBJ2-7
CASRQALPHYEQYF
TGTGCCAGCCGACAGGCCCTGCCTCACTACGAGCAGTACTTC
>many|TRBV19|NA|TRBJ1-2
CASSNGAGKVEGYTF
TGTGCCAGTAGTAACGGGGCAGGGAAAGTCGAAGGCTACACCTTC
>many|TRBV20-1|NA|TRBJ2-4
CSAGRTQYF
TGCAGTGCCGGGAGAACTCAGTACTTC
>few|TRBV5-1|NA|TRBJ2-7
CASSGSGITYEQYF
TGCGCCAGCAGCGGCTCCGGGATTACCTACGAGCAGTACTTC